A single sample gave rise to the 2 T cell receptor beta chains below, sequenced in a study of Tregs in tolerant kidney transplant recipients. Data came from immunoSEQ multiplex PCR; TCRdb stores just in-frame clones and leaves some out. In the table there are 85,000 to 100,000 clones, 90% to 95% of which are singletons. The sample consisted of CD4+ T cells from blood, taken before the transplant. All receptors come from a human donor who received a combined kidney and bone marrow transplant.

V usage is TRBV2 and J usage is TRBJ2-1, with 9 bases matching TRBD2. Germline-derived CDR1 and CDR2 are SNHLY and FYNNEI. The CDR3 runs to 15 residues. After removal of 2 bases from V and 6 bases from J, the junction contained 5 bases not matched to a gene. In DNA form, the CDR3 reads TGTGCCAGCAGTGAATTTAGCGGGGGAACCAATGAGCAGTTCTTC. Its protein product is CASSEFSGGTNEQFF. Full variable domain (remainder filled in from reference TRBV2 and TRBJ2-1): EPEVTQTPSHQVTQMGQEVILRCVPISNHLYFYWYRQILGQKVEFLVSFYNNEISEKSEIFDDQFSVERPDGSNFTLKIRSTKLEDSAMYFCASSEFSGGTNEQFFGPGTRLTVL.

V is TRBV5-5 and J is TRBJ2-3; no clear D gene. Germline-derived CDR1 and CDR2 are SGHKS and YYEKEE (reference sequence). The germline V and J ends were trimmed by 4 bases and 0 bases, with 9 bases remaining between them. The CDR3 length is 14 residues. The CDR3 nucleotides read TGTGCCAGCAGCCTCCTAAAAAGCACAGATACGCAGTATTTT. Translated, it gives CASSLLKSTDTQYF.